In its sample, the clone carrying this TCR beta chain was seen many times. Its target is not known. Exclusion criteria comprised uncontrolled infection, other autoimmune disease, pregnancy or lactation. These data belong to a study of T cells in Graves' hyperthyroidism and ophthalmopathy. Study-wide context: Peripheral blood was obtained at initial diagnosis, preceding any treatment.

Findings and limits, study-wide: Also found in blood were most expanded thyroid clonotypes above 0.001.

It was RNA transcripts that yielded the amplified TCR beta CDR3 regions. HTBI primers drove first-round RT-PCR of the TCR CDR3. TCRdb reanalysed the multiplex PCR reads using MiXCR and keeps one entry per CDR3 protein. The sample records 300,000 to 450,000 distinct CDR3 sequences, around 18% being singletons. Germline assignment: CDR1 MNHNS and CDR2 SASEGT. V was trimmed by 8 bases and J by 7 bases, leaving 11 bases between them. The CDR3 loop spans 12 amino acids. The receptor was derived from a man younger than 35 with Graves' ophthalmopathy. Sequenced: blood. V gene TRBV6-1 combines with J gene TRBJ1-4; D possibly corresponds to TRBD1 (5 bases). The CDR3 region is CASLGGAEKLFF. The CDR3 DNA sequence: TGTGCCAGCCTCGGGGGAGCTGAAAAACTGTTTTTT.